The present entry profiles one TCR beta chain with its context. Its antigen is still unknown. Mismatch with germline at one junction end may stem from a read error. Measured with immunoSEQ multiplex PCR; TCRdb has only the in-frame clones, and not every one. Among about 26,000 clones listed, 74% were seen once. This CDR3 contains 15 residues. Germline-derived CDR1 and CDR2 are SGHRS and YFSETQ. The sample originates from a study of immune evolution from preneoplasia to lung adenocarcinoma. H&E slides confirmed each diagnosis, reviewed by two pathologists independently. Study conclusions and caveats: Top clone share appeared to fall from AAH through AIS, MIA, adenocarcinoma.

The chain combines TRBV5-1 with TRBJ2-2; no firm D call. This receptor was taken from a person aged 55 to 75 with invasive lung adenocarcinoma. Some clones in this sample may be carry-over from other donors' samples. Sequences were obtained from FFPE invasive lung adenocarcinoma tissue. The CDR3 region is CASSPPGPNPGELFF. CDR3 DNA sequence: TGCGCCAGCAGTCCCCCTGGGCCGAACCCCGGGGAGCTGTTTTTT.